Below are 10 T cell receptor beta chains sequenced from a single sample in a study of brain metastases from non-small cell lung cancer. Profiled with immunoSEQ multiplex PCR; TCRdb holds only in-frame clones, not every one. The profile shows about 2,000 clones, roughly 87% of them singletons. Sequenced input: primary lung tumor tissue. The source of these receptors is a donor aged 40 or older with non-small cell lung cancer.

The CDR3 protein is CASRDRVQAAGEQYF. In DNA, the CDR3 is TGTGCCAGCAGAGACAGGGTCCAAGCAGCGGGGGAGCAGTACTTC. The chain recombines TRBV6-5 with TRBJ2-7, with D perhaps TRBD1 or TRBD2 (7 bases each). V gave up 6 bases and J gave up 7 bases, with 22 bases separating them. This CDR3 has 15 residues. In germline, CDR1 is MNHEY, CDR2 SVGAGI.

This clone was seen just once. The genes are TRBV18 and TRBJ2-5; TRBD1 agrees at 11 bases. Trimming took 5 bases from V and 4 from J; bases not matched to a gene: 0. Germline-derived CDR1 and CDR2 are KGHSH and LQKENI. The CDR3 runs 13 residues. CDR3 sequence: CASSGQGAETQYF. CDR3 sequence (DNA): TGTGCCAGCTCAGGACAGGGGGCAGAGACCCAGTACTTC.

V and J are TRBV15 and TRBJ2-5; 9 nucleotides align to TRBD1. The junction had 5 bases not matched to a gene; V was cut back by 3 bases and J by 9 bases. Germline assignment: CDR1 LNHNV and CDR2 YYDKDF (reference sequence). The CDR3 consists of 13 residues. The CDR3 spells CATSRGQGAAQYF. DNA of the CDR3: TGTGCCACCAGCAGGGGACAGGGAGCGGCCCAGTACTTC. Combining the CDR3 with reference TRBV15 and TRBJ2-5 gives the whole variable domain DAMVIQNPRYQVTQFGKPVTLSCSQTLNHNVMYWYQQKSSQAPKLLFHYYDKDFNNEADTPDNFQSRRPNTSFCFLDIRSPGLGDTAMYLCATSRGQGAAQYFGPGTRLLVL.

V is TRBV7-9 and J is TRBJ1-3; D unclear. The CDR3 has 16 residues. Germline values: CDR1 SEHNR, CDR2 FQNEAQ (reference sequence). V lost 0 bases to trimming and J lost 0 bases, with 9 bases between them. The CDR3 sequence is CASSLALLVSGNTIYF. The DNA of the CDR3 is TGTGCCAGCAGCTTAGCACTTTTGGTCTCTGGAAACACCATATATTTT.

This sequence joins TRBV29-1 and TRBJ1-5; 7 positions match TRBD1. V trimming: 4 bases; J trimming: 3 bases; junction bases outside the gene matches: 9. In germline, CDR1 is SQVTM, CDR2 ANQGSEA. CDR3 size: 15 residues. This CDR3 is CSVGGPGGPNQPQHF. The CDR3 region has the DNA TGCAGCGTTGGAGGGCCAGGGGGTCCCAATCAGCCCCAGCATTTT.

The rearrangement links TRBV6-6 to TRBJ2-5, with TRBD2 identical over 12 bases. This CDR3 spans 16 amino acids. CDR1 and CDR2 from the germline V gene are MNHNY and SVGAGI (reference sequence). V lost 5 bases, J lost 0 bases, and 4 bases stayed unmatched. In DNA, the CDR3 is TGTGCCAGCAGTAGAGGACTAGCGGGAAACCAAGAGACCCAGTACTTC. Translating gives CASSRGLAGNQETQYF.

The chain uses TRBV6-1 and TRBJ1-5, with D maybe TRBD1 (5 bases). V was pared by 2 bases and J by 5 bases, with 13 bases between. The CDR3 runs 15 residues. Germline CDR1 is MNHNS and CDR2 is SASEGT. CDR3 nucleotides: TGTGCCAGCAGTGAATATGGGACTTTAGATCAGCCCCAGCATTTT. The encoded protein is CASSEYGTLDQPQHF.

The chain couples TRBV7-8 to TRBJ2-1; D remains unclear. Trimming shortened V by 5 bases and J by 7 bases, and 6 bases separated the two germline ends. From germline, CDR1 is SGHVS and CDR2 FQNEAQ. The CDR3 has 11 residues. The DNA of the CDR3 is TGTGCCAGCAGCCCTTATAATGAGCAGTTCTTC. Protein: CASSPYNEQFF.

This chain joins TRBV19 and TRBJ1-1; TRBD1 might be the D (5 bases). The CDR3 sequence is 14 residues long. V was shortened by 5 bases and J by 3 bases, with 13 bases between the two germline ends. CDR1 and CDR2 from the germline V gene are LNHDA and SQIVND (reference sequence). The DNA for the CDR3 is TGTGCCAGTAGTTCTTTCGGGGGGGACACTGAAGCTTTCTTT. It specifies CASSSFGGDTEAFF. The variable domain in full, with the rest retrieved from reference TRBV19 and TRBJ1-1, is DGGITQSPKYLFRKEGQNVTLSCEQNLNHDAMYWYRQDPGQGLRLIYYSQIVNDFQKGDIAEGYSVSREKKESFPLTVTSAQKNPTAFYLCASSSFGGDTEAFFGQGTRLTVV.

CDR3 nucleotide sequence: TGTGCCAGCAGCTTGGGGACCTCAGCTAACTATGGCTACACCTTC. Protein product: CASSLGTSANYGYTF. The chain is built from TRBV7-2 and TRBJ1-2; D might be TRBD1 (5 bases). V lost 3 bases and J lost 0, with 11 bases in between. CDR3 length: 15 amino acids. The V gene's germline CDR1 is SGHTA and CDR2 FQGNSA.